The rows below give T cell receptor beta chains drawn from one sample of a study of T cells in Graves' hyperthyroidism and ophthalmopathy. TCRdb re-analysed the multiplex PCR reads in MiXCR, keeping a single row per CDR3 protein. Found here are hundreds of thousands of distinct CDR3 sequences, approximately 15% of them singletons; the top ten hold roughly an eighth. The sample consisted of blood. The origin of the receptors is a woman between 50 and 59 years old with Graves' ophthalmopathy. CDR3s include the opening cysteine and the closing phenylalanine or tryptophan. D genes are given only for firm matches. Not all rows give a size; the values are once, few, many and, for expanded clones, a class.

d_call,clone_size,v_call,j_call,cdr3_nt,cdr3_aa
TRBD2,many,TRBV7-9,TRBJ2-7,TGTGCCAGCAGCTTACCGGGACTAGCGGTTCCCTACGAGCAGTACTTC,CASSLPGLAVPYEQYF
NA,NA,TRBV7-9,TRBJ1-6,TGTGCCTGCCACCGGGACTTAAATTCACCCCTCCACTTT,CACHRDLNSPLHF
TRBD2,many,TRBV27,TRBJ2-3,TGTGCCAGCACCTTTAGCGGGAGCGACACAGATACGCAGTATTTT,CASTFSGSDTDTQYF
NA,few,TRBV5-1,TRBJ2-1,TGCGCCAGCAGCTCACTGGGACACCCTCCGTACAATCAGTTCTTC,CASSSLGHPPYNQFF
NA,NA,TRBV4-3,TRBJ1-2,TGCGCCAGCAGCCAAGTAATTGGTCCTGGCTACACCTTC,CASSQVIGPGYTF
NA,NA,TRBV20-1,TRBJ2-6,TGCAGTGCTAGCCCAGACTCTGGGGCCAACGTCCTGACTTTC,CSASPDSGANVLTF
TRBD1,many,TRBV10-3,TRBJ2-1,TGTGCCATCAGTGAGCTGGGACAGGGGGTAAATGAGCAGTTCTTC,CAISELGQGVNEQFF
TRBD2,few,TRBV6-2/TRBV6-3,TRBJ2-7,TGTGCCAGCAGGTTCCTAGCGGGAGAAACCTACGAGCAGTACTTC,CASRFLAGETYEQYF
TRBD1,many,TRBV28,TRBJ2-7,TGTGCCAGCAGTTTGGACAGGGCAAACTACGAGCAGTACTTC,CASSLDRANYEQYF
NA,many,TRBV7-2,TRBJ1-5,TGTGCCAGCAGCGCAGGTCGCAATCAGCCCCAGCATTTT,CASSAGRNQPQHF
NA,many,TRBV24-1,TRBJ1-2,TGTGCCACCAGTGGCAGGGCCGGCTACACCTTC,CATSGRAGYTF
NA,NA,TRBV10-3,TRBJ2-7,TGTGCCATCAGGTTAGACTACGAGCAGTACTTC,CAIRLDYEQYF
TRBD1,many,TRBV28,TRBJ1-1,TGTGCCAGCAGTAACCCGACAGGGCGCAACACTGAAGCTTTCTTT,CASSNPTGRNTEAFF
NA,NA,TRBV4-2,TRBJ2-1,TGTGCCAGCAGCCAAGATAGGGAGACTAGATACAATGAGCAGTTCTTC,CASSQDRETRYNEQFF
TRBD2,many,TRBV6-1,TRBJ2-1,TGTGCCAGCAGTCGGAGTCTTAGCGGGAGGGCTGAGCAGTTCTTC,CASSRSLSGRAEQFF
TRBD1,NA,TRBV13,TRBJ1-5,TGTGCCAGCAGCGCCCGCGGACAGGGGGCAGAACAGCCCCAGCATTTT,CASSARGQGAEQPQHF